The sample holds one count of the clone carrying this T cell receptor beta chain. Ten immunoSEQ deep assay plates were used by the authors to sequence unsorted PBMC DNA. Sequencing was performed with immunoSEQ multiplex PCR; in TCRdb, only in-frame clones are kept and a portion is missing. The profile covers about 470,000 clones, with roughly three quarters appearing a single time and under 15% taken by the ten largest. The data originate from a study of shared clonotypes between healthy human individuals. Germline CDR1 reads LNHDA; CDR2 reads SQIVND (reference sequence). The CDR3 extends over 15 amino acids. Losses at the gene ends were 9 bases for V and 2 bases for J; bases not matched to a gene: 6. Everyone who donated was a Caucasian adult who lived in Nashville, Tennessee.

The TCR sequence derives from a middle-aged woman in good health. Some clones in this sample may be carry-over from other donors' samples. V usage is TRBV19 and J usage is TRBJ2-2; 10 bases match TRBD2. Sequencing was done on a sample of PBMCs. The CDR3 DNA reads TGTGCCAGCCGGACTAGCGGTATCAACACCGGGGAGCTGTTTTTT. Amino acid sequence: CASRTSGINTGELFF.